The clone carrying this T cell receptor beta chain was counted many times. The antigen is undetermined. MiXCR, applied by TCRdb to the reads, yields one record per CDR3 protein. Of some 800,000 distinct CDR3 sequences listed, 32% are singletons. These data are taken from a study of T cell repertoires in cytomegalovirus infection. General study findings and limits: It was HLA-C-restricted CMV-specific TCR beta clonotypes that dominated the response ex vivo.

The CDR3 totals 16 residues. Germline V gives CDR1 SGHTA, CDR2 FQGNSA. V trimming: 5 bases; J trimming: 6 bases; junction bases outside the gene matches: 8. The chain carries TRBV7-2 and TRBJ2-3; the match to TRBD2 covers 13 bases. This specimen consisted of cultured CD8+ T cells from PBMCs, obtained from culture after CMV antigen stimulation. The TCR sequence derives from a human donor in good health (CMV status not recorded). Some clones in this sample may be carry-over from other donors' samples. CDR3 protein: CASSRGLAGAGDTQYF. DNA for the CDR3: TGTGCCAGCAGCCGAGGACTAGCGGGGGCGGGTGATACGCAGTATTTT.